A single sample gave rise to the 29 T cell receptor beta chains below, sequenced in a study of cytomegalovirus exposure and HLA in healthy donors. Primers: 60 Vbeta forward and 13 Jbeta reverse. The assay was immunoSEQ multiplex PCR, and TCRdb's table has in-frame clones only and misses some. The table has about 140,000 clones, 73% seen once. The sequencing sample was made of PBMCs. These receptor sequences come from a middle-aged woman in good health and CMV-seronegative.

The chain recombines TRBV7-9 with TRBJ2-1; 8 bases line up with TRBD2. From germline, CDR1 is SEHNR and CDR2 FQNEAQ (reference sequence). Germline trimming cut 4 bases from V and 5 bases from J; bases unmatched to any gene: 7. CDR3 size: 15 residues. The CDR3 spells CASSSRGAPHNEQFF. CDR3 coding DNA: TGTGCCAGCAGCTCGCGGGGGGCCCCGCACAATGAGCAGTTCTTC.

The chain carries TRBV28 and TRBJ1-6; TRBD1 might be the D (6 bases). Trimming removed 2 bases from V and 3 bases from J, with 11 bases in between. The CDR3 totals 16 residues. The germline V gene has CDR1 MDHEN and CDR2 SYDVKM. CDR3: CASSLLGQIYNSPLHF. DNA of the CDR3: TGTGCCAGCAGTTTACTCGGACAGATCTATAATTCACCCCTCCACTTT.

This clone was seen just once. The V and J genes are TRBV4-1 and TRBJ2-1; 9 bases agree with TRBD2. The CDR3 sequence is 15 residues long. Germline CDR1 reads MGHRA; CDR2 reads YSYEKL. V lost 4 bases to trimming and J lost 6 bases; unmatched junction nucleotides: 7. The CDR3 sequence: CASSPPGLAGNEQFF. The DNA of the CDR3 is TGCGCCAGCAGCCCACCGGGACTAGCTGGCAATGAGCAGTTCTTC.

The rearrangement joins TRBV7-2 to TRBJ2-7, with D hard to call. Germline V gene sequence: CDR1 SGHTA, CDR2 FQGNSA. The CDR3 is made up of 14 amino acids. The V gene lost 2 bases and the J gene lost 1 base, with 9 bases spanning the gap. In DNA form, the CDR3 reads TGTGCCAGCAGCTTAATTCCAGGTTCCTACGAGCAGTACGTC. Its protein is CASSLIPGSYEQYV.

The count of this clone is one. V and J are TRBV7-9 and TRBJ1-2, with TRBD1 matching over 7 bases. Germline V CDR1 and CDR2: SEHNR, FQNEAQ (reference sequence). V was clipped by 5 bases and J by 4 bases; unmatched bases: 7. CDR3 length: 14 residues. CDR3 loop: CASSLRGEAYGYTF. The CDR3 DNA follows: TGTGCCAGCAGCCTCAGGGGGGAAGCCTATGGCTACACCTTC.

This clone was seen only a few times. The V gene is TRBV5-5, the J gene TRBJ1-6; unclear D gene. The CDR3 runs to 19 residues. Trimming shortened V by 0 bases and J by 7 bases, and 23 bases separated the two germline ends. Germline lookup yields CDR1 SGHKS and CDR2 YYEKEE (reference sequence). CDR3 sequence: CASSLGRSIQIGSNSPLHF. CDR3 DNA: TGTGCCAGCAGCTTGGGACGGAGTATACAAATAGGTTCCAATTCACCCCTCCACTTT.

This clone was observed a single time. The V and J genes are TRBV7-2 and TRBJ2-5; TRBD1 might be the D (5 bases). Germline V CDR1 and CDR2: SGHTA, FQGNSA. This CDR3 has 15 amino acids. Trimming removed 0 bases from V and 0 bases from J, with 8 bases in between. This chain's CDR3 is CASSLAQGNQETQYF. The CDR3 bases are TGTGCCAGCAGCTTAGCTCAGGGCAACCAAGAGACCCAGTACTTC.

CDR3 in amino acids: CASSLYNSGTDEAFF. As DNA, the CDR3 is TGTGCCAGCAGTCTCTACAATTCTGGGACAGATGAAGCTTTCTTT. The chain carries TRBV27 and TRBJ1-1; 7 bases match TRBD1. V gave up 5 bases and J gave up 7 bases; unmatched junction bases: 13. The V gene's germline CDR1 is MNHEY and CDR2 SMNVEV (reference sequence). This CDR3 has 15 residues.

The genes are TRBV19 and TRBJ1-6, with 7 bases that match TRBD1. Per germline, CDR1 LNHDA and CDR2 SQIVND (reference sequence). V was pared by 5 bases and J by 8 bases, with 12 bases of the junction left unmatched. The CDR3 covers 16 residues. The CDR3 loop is CASSFYSGTAHSPLHF. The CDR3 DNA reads TGTGCCAGTAGTTTCTATTCCGGGACAGCCCATTCACCCCTCCACTTT. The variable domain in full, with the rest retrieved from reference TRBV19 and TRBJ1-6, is DGGITQSPKYLFRKEGQNVTLSCEQNLNHDAMYWYRQDPGQGLRLIYYSQIVNDFQKGDIAEGYSVSREKKESFPLTVTSAQKNPTAFYLCASSFYSGTAHSPLHFGNGTRLTVT.

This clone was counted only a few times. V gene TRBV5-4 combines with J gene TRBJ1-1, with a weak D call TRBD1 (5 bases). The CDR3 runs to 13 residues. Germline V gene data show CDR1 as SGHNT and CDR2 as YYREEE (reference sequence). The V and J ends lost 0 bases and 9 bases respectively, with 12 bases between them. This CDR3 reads CASSLAQGSQAFF. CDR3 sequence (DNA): TGTGCCAGCAGCTTGGCTCAGGGATCGCAAGCTTTCTTT. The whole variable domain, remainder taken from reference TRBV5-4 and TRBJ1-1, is ETGVTQSPTHLIKTRGQQVTLRCSSQSGHNTVSWYQQALGQGPQFIFQYYREEENGRGNFPPRFSGLQFPNYSSELNVNALELDDSALYLCASSLAQGSQAFFGQGTRLTVV.

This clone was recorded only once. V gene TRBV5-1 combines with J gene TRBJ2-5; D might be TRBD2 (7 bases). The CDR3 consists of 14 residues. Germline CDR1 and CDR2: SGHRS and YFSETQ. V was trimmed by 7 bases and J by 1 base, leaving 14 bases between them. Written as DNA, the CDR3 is TGCGCCAGCCATCAACGGGGGGCCCAAGAGACCCAGTACTTC. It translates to CASHQRGAQETQYF.

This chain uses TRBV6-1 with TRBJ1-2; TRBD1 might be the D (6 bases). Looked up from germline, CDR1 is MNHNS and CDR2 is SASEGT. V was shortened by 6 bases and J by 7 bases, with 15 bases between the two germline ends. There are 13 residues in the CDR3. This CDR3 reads CASRNTGRGGYTF. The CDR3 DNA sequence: TGTGCCAGCAGGAATACAGGGAGGGGTGGCTACACCTTC.

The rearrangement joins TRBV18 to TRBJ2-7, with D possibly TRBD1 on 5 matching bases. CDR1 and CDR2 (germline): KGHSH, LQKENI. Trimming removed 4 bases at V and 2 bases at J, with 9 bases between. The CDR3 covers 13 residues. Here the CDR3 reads CASSLQGTYEQYF. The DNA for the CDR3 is TGTGCCAGCTCACTGCAGGGCACCTACGAGCAGTACTTC.

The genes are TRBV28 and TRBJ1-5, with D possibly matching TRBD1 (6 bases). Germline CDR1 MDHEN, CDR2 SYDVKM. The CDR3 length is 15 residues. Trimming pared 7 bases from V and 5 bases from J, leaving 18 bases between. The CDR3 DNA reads TGTGCCAGCAACGAACCACAGGGAAGACATCAGCCCCAGCATTTT. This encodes CASNEPQGRHQPQHF.

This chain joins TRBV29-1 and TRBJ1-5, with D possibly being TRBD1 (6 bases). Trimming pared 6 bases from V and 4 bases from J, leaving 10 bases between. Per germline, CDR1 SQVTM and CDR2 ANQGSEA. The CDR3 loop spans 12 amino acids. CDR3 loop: CSVSDRNQPQHF. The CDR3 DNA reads TGCAGCGTCTCGGACAGAAATCAGCCCCAGCATTTT.

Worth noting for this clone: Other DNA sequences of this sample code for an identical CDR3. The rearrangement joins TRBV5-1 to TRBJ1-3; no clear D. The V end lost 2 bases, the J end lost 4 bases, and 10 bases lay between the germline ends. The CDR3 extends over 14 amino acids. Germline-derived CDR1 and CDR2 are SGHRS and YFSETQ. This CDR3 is CASSLTGYGNTIYF. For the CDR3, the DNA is TGCGCCAGCAGCTTAACCGGGTACGGAAACACCATATATTTT.

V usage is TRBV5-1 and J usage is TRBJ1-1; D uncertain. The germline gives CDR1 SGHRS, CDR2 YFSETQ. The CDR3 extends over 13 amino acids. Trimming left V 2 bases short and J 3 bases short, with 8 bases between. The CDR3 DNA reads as TGCGCCAGCAGCTTCCAGGTGGACACTGAAGCTTTCTTT. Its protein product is CASSFQVDTEAFF.

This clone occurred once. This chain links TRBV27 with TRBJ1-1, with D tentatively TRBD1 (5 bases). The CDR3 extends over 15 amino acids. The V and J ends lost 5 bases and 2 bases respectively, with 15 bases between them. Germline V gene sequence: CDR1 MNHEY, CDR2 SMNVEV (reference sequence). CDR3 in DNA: TGTGCCAGCAGTCCAGGGCAACAGATAAACACTGAAGCTTTCTTT. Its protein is CASSPGQQINTEAFF.

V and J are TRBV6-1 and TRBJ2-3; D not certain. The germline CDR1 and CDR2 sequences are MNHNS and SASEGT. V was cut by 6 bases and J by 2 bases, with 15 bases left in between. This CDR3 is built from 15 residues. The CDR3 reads CASSDPRHHTDTQYF. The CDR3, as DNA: TGTGCCAGCAGCGACCCCAGACACCACACAGATACGCAGTATTTT.

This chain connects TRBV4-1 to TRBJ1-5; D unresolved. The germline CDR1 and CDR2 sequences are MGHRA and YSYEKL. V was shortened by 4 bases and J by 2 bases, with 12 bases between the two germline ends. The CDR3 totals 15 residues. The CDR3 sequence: CASSRISEGNQPQHF. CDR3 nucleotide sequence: TGCGCCAGCAGCCGGATAAGTGAGGGCAATCAGCCCCAGCATTTT.

The chain's CDR3 is CASSVLSGYTF. The CDR3 DNA follows: TGTGCCAGCAGTGTTCTATCTGGCTACACCTTC. The chain joins TRBV2 to TRBJ1-2; D uncertain. The V end lost 4 bases, the J end lost 7 bases, and 7 bases lay between the germline ends. This CDR3 has 11 amino acids. Germline assignment: CDR1 SNHLY and CDR2 FYNNEI.

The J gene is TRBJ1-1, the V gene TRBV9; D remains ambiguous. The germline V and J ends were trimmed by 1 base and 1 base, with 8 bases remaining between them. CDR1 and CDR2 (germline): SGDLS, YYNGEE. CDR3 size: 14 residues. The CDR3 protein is CASSVSNANTEAFF. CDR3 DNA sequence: TGTGCCAGCAGCGTAAGCAACGCGAACACTGAAGCTTTCTTT. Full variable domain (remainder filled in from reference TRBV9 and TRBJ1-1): DSGVTQTPKHLITATGQRVTLRCSPRSGDLSVYWYQQSLDQGLQFLIQYYNGEERAKGNILERFSAQQFPDLHSELNLSSLELGDSALYFCASSVSNANTEAFFGQGTRLTVV.

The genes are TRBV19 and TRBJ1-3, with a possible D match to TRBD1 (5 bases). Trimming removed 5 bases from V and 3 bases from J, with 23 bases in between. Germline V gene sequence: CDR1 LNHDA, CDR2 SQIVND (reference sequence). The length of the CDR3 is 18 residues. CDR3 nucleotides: TGTGCCAGTAGTCCCTTCTTCGGGGACCCAGCGGGTGGAAACACCATATATTTT. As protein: CASSPFFGDPAGGNTIYF. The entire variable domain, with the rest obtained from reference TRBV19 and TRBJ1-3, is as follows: DGGITQSPKYLFRKEGQNVTLSCEQNLNHDAMYWYRQDPGQGLRLIYYSQIVNDFQKGDIAEGYSVSREKKESFPLTVTSAQKNPTAFYLCASSPFFGDPAGGNTIYFGEGSWLTVV.

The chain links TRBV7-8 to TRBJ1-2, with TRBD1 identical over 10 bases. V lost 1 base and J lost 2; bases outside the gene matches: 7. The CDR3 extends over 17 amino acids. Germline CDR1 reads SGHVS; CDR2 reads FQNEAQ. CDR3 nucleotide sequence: TGTGCCAGCAGCTTAGTAGGGACAGGGGATCGAAACTATGGCTACACCTTC. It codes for CASSLVGTGDRNYGYTF.

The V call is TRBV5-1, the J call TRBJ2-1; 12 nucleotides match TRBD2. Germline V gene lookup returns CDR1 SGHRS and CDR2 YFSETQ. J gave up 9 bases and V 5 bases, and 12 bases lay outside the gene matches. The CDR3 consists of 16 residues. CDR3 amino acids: CASRDFTSGGYGEQFF. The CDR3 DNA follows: TGCGCCAGCAGGGACTTTACTAGCGGGGGGTACGGTGAGCAGTTCTTC.

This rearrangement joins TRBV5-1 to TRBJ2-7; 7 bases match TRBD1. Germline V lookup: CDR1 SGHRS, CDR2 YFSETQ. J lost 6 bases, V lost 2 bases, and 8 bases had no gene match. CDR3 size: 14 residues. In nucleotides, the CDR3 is TGCGCCAGCAGCTTCACCCAGACAGGGTCCGAGCAGTACTTC. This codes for CASSFTQTGSEQYF.

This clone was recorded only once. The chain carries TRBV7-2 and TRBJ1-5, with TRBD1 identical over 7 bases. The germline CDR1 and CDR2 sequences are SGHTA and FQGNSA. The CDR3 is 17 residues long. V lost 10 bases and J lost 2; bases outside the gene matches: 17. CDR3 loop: CATSLGQGGWGNQPQHF. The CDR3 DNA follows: TGTGCCACATCACTCGGTCAGGGGGGCTGGGGCAATCAGCCCCAGCATTTT.

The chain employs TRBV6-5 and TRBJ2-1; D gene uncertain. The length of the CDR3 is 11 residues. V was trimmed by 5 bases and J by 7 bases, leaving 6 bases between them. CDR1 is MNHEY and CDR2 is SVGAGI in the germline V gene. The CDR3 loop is CASSNRNEQFF. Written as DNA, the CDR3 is TGTGCCAGCAGTAATCGTAATGAGCAGTTCTTC.

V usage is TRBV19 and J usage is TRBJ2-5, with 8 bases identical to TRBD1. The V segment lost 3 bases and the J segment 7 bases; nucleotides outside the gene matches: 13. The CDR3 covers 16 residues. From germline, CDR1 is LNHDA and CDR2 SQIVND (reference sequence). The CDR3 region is CASSIGRQGLLRTQYF. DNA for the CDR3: TGTGCCAGTAGTATTGGGCGACAGGGGCTTTTAAGGACCCAGTACTTC. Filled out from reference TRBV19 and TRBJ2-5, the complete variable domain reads DGGITQSPKYLFRKEGQNVTLSCEQNLNHDAMYWYRQDPGQGLRLIYYSQIVNDFQKGDIAEGYSVSREKKESFPLTVTSAQKNPTAFYLCASSIGRQGLLRTQYFGPGTRLLVL.